What follows are 27 T cell receptor beta chains derived from one specimen sequenced in a study of blood T cells in healthy people across ages. A J-beta primer mix and a sample-barcoded 5' primer were used in a second PCR of about 6 to 12 cycles. TCRdb redid the calling of the 5' RACE reads with MiXCR, one entry per CDR3 protein. The sample has over 950,000 distinct CDR3 sequences, 35% to 40% seen once; the top ten hold under 15%. Sequenced input: blood. Receptors originate from a man younger than 35 in good health.

This clonotype showed up many times. The chain uses TRBV14 and TRBJ2-7; D possibly matches TRBD1 or TRBD2 (5 bases each). The V and J ends lost 2 bases and 5 bases respectively, with 16 bases between them. Germline V CDR1 and CDR2: SGHDN, FVKESK. The CDR3 runs 15 residues. This chain's CDR3 is CASSQKGPGVHEQYF. The CDR3 DNA is TGTGCCAGCAGCCAAAAGGGACCGGGCGTGCACGAGCAGTACTTC.

This clonotype was seen more than once but under ten times. This chain uses TRBV20-1 with TRBJ1-1, with a weak D call TRBD1 (5 bases). The germline V gene has CDR1 DFQATT and CDR2 SNEGSKA (reference sequence). Deletions cut 2 bases from V and 11 bases from J, with 21 bases between. The CDR3 contains 14 residues. CDR3: CSARNRPAGIEAFF. In DNA, the CDR3 is TGCAGTGCTAGAAACAGGCCTGCGGGTATTGAGGCTTTCTTT.

J is TRBJ2-5 and V is TRBV4-1, with TRBD2 identical over 9 bases. The end of the DNA aligns better with TRBJ2-7, so the J call may be wrong. Germline CDR1 and CDR2: MGHRA and YSYEKL. This CDR3 has 15 amino acids. The CDR3 loop reads CASSQRTSDAYEQYF. CDR3 DNA sequence: TGCGCCAGCAGCCAAAGGACTAGCGATGCCTACGAGCAGTACTTC.

The chain employs TRBV12-3 or TRBV12-4 and TRBJ2-5; 9 bases map to TRBD2. The CDR3 runs to 16 residues. Trimming took 3 bases from V and 4 from J; bases not matched to a gene: 9. CDR3 loop: CASSFGGTSIGETQYF. The CDR3 DNA reads as TGTGCCAGCAGTTTCGGCGGGACTAGCATAGGAGAGACCCAGTACTTC.

This rearrangement joins TRBV29-1 to TRBJ2-7; 8 nucleotides align to TRBD1. The junction had 4 bases not matched to a gene; V was cut back by 6 bases and J by 0 bases. The V gene's germline CDR1 is SQVTM and CDR2 ANQGSEA. CDR3 length equals 13 residues. CDR3 DNA sequence: TGCAGCGTGAGACAGGGGTCCTCCTACGAGCAGTACTTC. Protein: CSVRQGSSYEQYF.

This clonotype has more than one count but fewer than ten. The V and J genes are TRBV28 and TRBJ2-5; unclear D gene. V lost 2 bases, J lost 4 bases, and 11 bases lay in between. The germline CDR1 and CDR2 sequences are MDHEN and SYDVKM. The CDR3 runs 14 residues. The CDR3 region is CASSLRLGRETQYF. For the CDR3, the DNA is TGTGCCAGCAGTTTACGGCTGGGTCGAGAGACCCAGTACTTC.

This clonotype was recorded a few times. The gene calls are TRBV7-6 and TRBJ2-3; D is uncertain. CDR1 SGHVS and CDR2 FNYEAQ come from the germline V gene. Trimming stripped 5 bases from V and 1 base from J, with 10 bases between. This CDR3 has 14 amino acids. The CDR3 sequence: CASSRRIGTDTQYF. CDR3 DNA sequence: TGTGCCAGCAGCCGTCGCATTGGCACAGATACGCAGTATTTT.

A few counts support this clonotype. The chain uses TRBV15 and TRBJ2-3; D gene uncertain. Germline-derived CDR1 and CDR2 are LNHNV and YYDKDF (reference sequence). The CDR3 loop spans 16 amino acids. V was clipped by 1 base and J by 2 bases, with 13 bases between them. Here the CDR3 DNA reads TGTGCCACCAGCAGAGCCAGCCTGCTTGACACAGATACGCAGTATTTT. Protein sequence: CATSRASLLDTDTQYF.

The rearrangement uses TRBV7-2 and TRBJ2-1; D ambiguous. CDR3 length: 14 residues. Germline V CDR1 and CDR2: SGHTA, FQGNSA. With 1 base removed from V and 8 bases from J, the gap between germline ends came to 12 bases. In DNA, the CDR3 is TGTGCCAGCAGCTTAGGGGCTAGTAGGGATGAGCAGTTCTTC. Translation: CASSLGASRDEQFF. Filled out from reference TRBV7-2 and TRBJ2-1, the complete variable domain reads GAGVSQSPSNKVTEKGKDVELRCDPISGHTALYWYRQSLGQGLEFLIYFQGNSAPDKSGLPSDRFSAERTGGSVSTLTIQRTQQEDSAVYLCASSLGASRDEQFFGPGTRLTVL.

This clonotype was seen a few times. The rearrangement uses TRBV2 and TRBJ1-2, with 7 bases identical to TRBD1. Germline-derived CDR1 and CDR2 are SNHLY and FYNNEI. This CDR3 contains 14 residues. V lost 6 bases to trimming and J lost 8 bases; unmatched junction nucleotides: 12. The CDR3 sequence is CASRRGQAATGYTF. The DNA for the CDR3 is TGTGCCAGCAGGAGAGGACAGGCCGCTACAGGCTACACCTTC.

The CDR3 nucleotides read TGCAGTGCTAGTTCGGTGGGGTCGGGGACAGATACGCAGTATTTT. The encoded protein is CSASSVGSGTDTQYF. The rearrangement links TRBV20-1 to TRBJ2-3, with D maybe TRBD2 (5 bases). V was shortened by 3 bases and J by 3 bases, with 16 bases between the two germline ends. The germline V gene has CDR1 DFQATT and CDR2 SNEGSKA (reference sequence). This CDR3 spans 15 amino acids.

In this sample, this clonotype turned up once. Mismatch with germline at one junction end may stem from a read error. The J gene is TRBJ1-2, the V gene TRBV5-5; possible D gene TRBD1, 5 bases. Germline CDR1 is SGHKS and CDR2 is YYEKEE (reference sequence). This CDR3 region has 12 residues. Here the CDR3 DNA reads TGTGCCAGCAGCCCCCAGGGATATGGCCACACCTTC. It yields the protein CASSPQGYGHTF.

This clonotype appeared a single time. This clone may be a read error of a much larger clone one base away. This chain links TRBV10-3 with TRBJ2-1; D may match TRBD1 or TRBD2 (5 bases each). This CDR3 comprises 14 residues. Germline values: CDR1 ENHRY, CDR2 SYGVKD. Trimming stripped 6 bases from V and 8 bases from J, with 17 bases between. The CDR3 sequence is CAIREAQGIDEQFF. The CDR3, as DNA: TGTGCCATCAGGGAGGCGCAGGGAATCGATGAGCAGTTCTTC.

The rearrangement uses TRBV18 and TRBJ2-7; possible D gene TRBD1, 6 bases. From germline, CDR1 is KGHSH and CDR2 LQKENI. Trimming removed 3 bases from V and 0 bases from J, with 9 bases in between. The CDR3 runs to 14 residues. The CDR3 reads CASSPQGSSYEQYF. In nucleotides, the CDR3 is TGTGCCAGCTCACCTCAGGGGAGCTCCTACGAGCAGTACTTC.

This rearrangement joins TRBV9 to TRBJ2-4; TRBD2 agrees at 10 bases. This CDR3 is 17 amino acids long. The V and J ends lost 3 bases and 0 bases, in that order; junction bases with no gene match: 6. Germline CDR1 reads SGDLS; CDR2 reads YYNGEE. CDR3 nucleotide sequence: TGTGCCAGCAGCGCCGCAGCGGGGGGGCTAGCCAAAAACATTCAGTACTTC. This gives the protein CASSAAAGGLAKNIQYF.

This clonotype was seen only a few times. The rearrangement links TRBV12-5 to TRBJ2-3, with 9 bases that match TRBD2. V was pared by 1 base and J by 0 bases, with 8 bases of the junction left unmatched. The CDR3 loop spans 18 amino acids. The germline CDR1 and CDR2 sequences are LGHNT and FRNRAP. The CDR3 DNA reads TGTGCTAGTGGTTTGGAACTAGCGGGCGATCCCAGCACAGATACGCAGTATTTT. This sequence encodes CASGLELAGDPSTDTQYF.

The rearrangement joins TRBV7-3 to TRBJ2-1, with 9 bases that match TRBD2. The V gene's germline CDR1 is SGHTA and CDR2 FQGTGA. V shed 2 bases and J 2 bases; nucleotides not matched to a gene: 7. This CDR3 has 17 amino acids. CDR3 sequence reads: CASSLFSPSGAYNEQFF. The CDR3 bases are TGTGCCAGCAGCTTATTTTCCCCTAGCGGGGCCTACAATGAGCAGTTCTTC.

V gene TRBV27 combines with J gene TRBJ2-5; no clear D gene. CDR3 length: 16 amino acids. V lost 5 bases, J lost 11 bases, and 27 bases lay in between. Germline V lookup: CDR1 MNHEY, CDR2 SMNVEV (reference sequence). CDR3 sequence: CASSPTPYFKGLKQYF. DNA for the CDR3: TGTGCCAGCAGTCCAACACCCTATTTTAAGGGCCTTAAGCAGTACTTC.

Only a few counts were recorded for this clonotype. V and J are TRBV20-1 and TRBJ2-1; weak D call: TRBD2 (6 bases). The CDR3 extends over 15 amino acids. V lost 5 bases, J lost 0 bases, and 14 bases lay in between. Germline CDR1 DFQATT, CDR2 SNEGSKA (reference sequence). The CDR3: CSAGDAGSSYNEQFF. As DNA, the CDR3 is TGCAGTGCTGGGGATGCGGGGAGCTCCTACAATGAGCAGTTCTTC.

The chain has TRBV5-1 and TRBJ2-3; 9 positions agree with TRBD2. Germline CDR1 reads SGHRS; CDR2 reads YFSETQ. The CDR3 is 15 amino acids. The ends lost 6 bases at V and 5 bases at J; junction bases unmatched: 10. CDR3 DNA: TGCGCCAGCACCCAGAGCGGGGGGCGAATAGATACGCAGTATTTT. Translating it yields CASTQSGGRIDTQYF.

This clonotype was seen a handful of times. The rearrangement links TRBV5-6 to TRBJ1-2, with D perhaps TRBD1 (6 bases). Between the trimmed V and J ends, which lost 4 bases and 2 bases, there was a span of 12 bases. There are 14 residues in the CDR3. The germline gives CDR1 SGHDT, CDR2 YYEEEE. CDR3 loop: CASSRYRDNYGYTF. For the CDR3, the DNA is TGTGCCAGCAGCCGCTACAGGGACAACTATGGCTACACCTTC.

V is TRBV14 and J is TRBJ1-5, with D hard to call. There are 11 residues in the CDR3. Deletions cut 4 bases from V and 11 bases from J, with 9 bases between. Germline loops: CDR1 SGHDN, CDR2 FVKESK. DNA of the CDR3: TGTGCCAGCAGCCGTCGCCTTGCCCAGCATTTT. It encodes CASSRRLAQHF. The full variable domain, completed using reference TRBV14 and TRBJ1-5, is EAGVTQFPSHSVIEKGQTVTLRCDPISGHDNLYWYRRVMGKEIKFLLHFVKESKQDESGMPNNRFLAERTGGTYSTLKVQPAELEDSGVYFCASSRRLAQHFGDGTRLSIL.

The rearrangement links TRBV13 to TRBJ1-4; D is ambiguous. The CDR3 spans 13 residues. Germline V gene lookup returns CDR1 PRHDT and CDR2 FYEKMQ (reference sequence). Trimming pared 5 bases from V and 10 bases from J, leaving 14 bases between. The CDR3 DNA reads as TGTGCCAGCAGCCTAGACCGTATGGGAAAACTGTTTTTT. This gives the protein CASSLDRMGKLFF.

This clonotype was detected ten times or more. The CDR3 sequence: CASSLGLGNTGELFF. CDR3 in DNA: TGTGCCAGCAGTCTGGGTCTGGGGAACACCGGGGAGCTGTTTTTT. The chain links TRBV12-3 or TRBV12-4 to TRBJ2-2; D is ambiguous. With 5 bases removed from V and 1 base from J, the gap between germline ends came to 11 bases. CDR3 size: 15 residues.

This clonotype was seen only a few times. The chain recombines TRBV18 with TRBJ1-6; D might be TRBD1 (5 bases). The ends were cut back, 2 bases at V and 13 bases at J, with 12 bases in the middle. The CDR3 totals 13 residues. Germline assignment: CDR1 KGHSH and CDR2 LQKENI. CDR3 loop: CASSPVNPGPLHF. The CDR3 coding sequence is TGTGCCAGCTCACCAGTTAATCCAGGGCCCCTCCACTTT.

The rearrangement joins TRBV12-3 or TRBV12-4 to TRBJ1-5, with TRBD1 matching over 7 bases. The CDR3 runs 15 residues. Germline trimming cut 6 bases from V and 2 bases from J; bases unmatched to any gene: 7. The CDR3 DNA sequence: TGTGCCAGCAGCCGAACAGGGGATGGCAATCAGCCCCAGCATTTT. It yields the protein CASSRTGDGNQPQHF.

The V gene is TRBV2, the J gene TRBJ2-3; TRBD1 might be the D (5 bases). From germline, CDR1 is SNHLY and CDR2 FYNNEI. CDR3 length equals 13 residues. For the CDR3, the DNA is TGTGTCAGGTCCCAGGGATATACAGATACGCAGTATTTT. Its protein product is CVRSQGYTDTQYF.